This T cell receptor (beta chain) was sequenced in a study of T cells in Graves' hyperthyroidism and ophthalmopathy. Whole-study results and caveats: Researchers report that a 13 V-J model separated ophthalmopathy from stable hyperthyroidism. Progression to ophthalmopathy was predicted a median of about 6.6 months early.

This clonotype has ten or more counts. What it recognizes is unknown. The source material, RNA transcripts, was used to amplify TCR beta CDR3 regions. Using the HTBI primer set, a first-round RT-PCR was run on the TCR CDR3. One entry per CDR3 protein, called by TCRdb with MiXCR from the multiplex PCR reads. The repertoire holds approximately 690,000 distinct CDR3 sequences, with 13% to 15% as singletons. In making diagnoses, clinical symptoms, serum thyroxine and TRAb, thyroid ultrasound and orbital computed tomography were all used. This CDR3 is built from 17 residues. The ends were cut back, 0 bases at V and 2 bases at J, with 14 bases in the middle. Germline V gene data show CDR1 as LGHDT and CDR2 as YNNKEL (reference sequence).

The sequenced sample consisted of blood. This chain joins TRBV3-1 and TRBJ1-5; D possibly corresponds to TRBD1 (5 bases). The TCR sequence derives from a woman aged 45 to 65 with Graves' ophthalmopathy. Here the CDR3 reads CASSQDLDIHGNQPQHF. CDR3 nucleotides: TGTGCCAGCAGCCAAGATCTGGACATCCATGGCAATCAGCCCCAGCATTTT.